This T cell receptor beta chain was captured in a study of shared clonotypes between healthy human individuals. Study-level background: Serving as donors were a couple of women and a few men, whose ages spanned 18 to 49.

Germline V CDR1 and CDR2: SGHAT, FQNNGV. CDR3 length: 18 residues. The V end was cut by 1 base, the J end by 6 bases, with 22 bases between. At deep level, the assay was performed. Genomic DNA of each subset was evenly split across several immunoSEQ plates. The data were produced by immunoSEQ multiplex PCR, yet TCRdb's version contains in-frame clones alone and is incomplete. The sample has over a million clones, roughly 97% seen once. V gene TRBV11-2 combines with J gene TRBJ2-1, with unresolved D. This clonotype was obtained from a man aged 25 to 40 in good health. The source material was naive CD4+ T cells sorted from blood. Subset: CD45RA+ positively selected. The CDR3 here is CASSLGSLWQDGTNEQFF. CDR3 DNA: TGTGCCAGCAGCTTAGGGTCCCTTTGGCAGGACGGTACCAATGAGCAGTTCTTC.